What follows are 2 T cell receptor beta chains derived from one specimen sequenced in a study of shared clonotypes between healthy human individuals. Clones were read by immunoSEQ multiplex PCR, and TCRdb kept only the in-frame ones, dropping some. The data contain 90,000 to 120,000 clones, about 63% of them singletons. Sequencing used memory CD8+ T cells sorted from blood. Indicated subset: CD45RO+ cells pooled with CCR7-negative TemRA cells. These TCRs come from a woman in her thirties in good health.

The chain employs TRBV7-8 and TRBJ1-2; D perhaps matches TRBD1 (5 bases). V was pared by 3 bases and J by 7 bases, with 12 bases between. The germline V gene has CDR1 SGHVS and CDR2 FQNEAQ. The CDR3 sequence is 13 residues long. CDR3 residues: CASSFGGFFGYTF. Written as DNA, the CDR3 is TGTGCCAGCAGCTTCGGGGGTTTCTTTGGCTACACCTTC.

The chain employs TRBV27 and TRBJ2-7, with 11 bases identical to TRBD1. The CDR3 length is 11 residues. Germline CDR1 reads MNHEY; CDR2 reads SMNVEV (reference sequence). Trimming removed 8 bases from V and 9 bases from J; junction bases left unmatched: 3. CDR3 nucleotides: TGTGCCAGCGGACAGGGGGCGTTGCAGTACTTC. Translation gives CASGQGALQYF.